This T cell receptor beta chain was observed in a study of cytomegalovirus exposure and HLA in healthy donors. General study findings and limits: Sequencing had likely introduced a cluster of highly shared sequence variants as an artifact. It has been reported that TCR beta sequences accurately predicted the HLA-A and HLA-B alleles of most subjects. It was in a later analysis that TCR association rates were seen to vary by HLA locus, highest for DRB1 and lowest for HLA-C. Associated with cytomegalovirus, according to the listing, were some 150 TCR beta chains.

As for this clone: Antigen unknown.

V was pared by 10 bases and J by 5 bases, with 20 bases between. The CDR3 length is 14 residues. Germline V gene data show CDR1 as LNHDA and CDR2 as SQIVND (reference sequence). PCR involved 60 Vbeta and 13 Jbeta primers. Clones were read by immunoSEQ multiplex PCR, and TCRdb kept only the in-frame ones, dropping some. Of about 120,000 clones in the sample, roughly a sixth were seen once. This clonotype was obtained from a female donor in good health and CMV-seropositive. The specimen sequenced was PBMCs. The chain uses TRBV19 and TRBJ2-5, with a possible D match to TRBD1 (6 bases). The CDR3 here is CATSYRVGIETQYF. The CDR3 DNA sequence: TGTGCCACCTCTTACAGGGTAGGGATCGAGACCCAGTACTTC.